The 29 T cell receptor beta chains below were found in one sample sequenced in a study of untreated major depressive disorder. These TCRs' antigens remain unknown. Whole-study findings and limits: TRBV05-01 (Vbeta 5.1) usage was higher in CD4+ T cells of depressed patients than controls.

Here immunoSEQ multiplex PCR was the method, and the copy in TCRdb shows in-frame clones only, minus some. The sample has about 20,000 clones, roughly 90% seen once. Sequencing used CD4+ T cells from PBMCs. These receptors originate from a woman aged 35 to 49 with major depressive disorder.

The chain carries TRBV7-3 and TRBJ1-2; TRBD1 matches at 12 bases. CDR3 size: 14 residues. The germline gives CDR1 SGHTA, CDR2 FQGTGA. V shed 5 bases, J shed 7 bases, and the junction held 5 bases outside the gene matches. CDR3 amino acids: CASSPGQGAGGYTF. Here the CDR3 DNA reads TGTGCCAGCAGCCCGGGACAGGGGGCAGGTGGCTACACCTTC.

The chain recombines TRBV15 with TRBJ1-1; D possibly corresponds to TRBD1 (6 bases). The CDR3 extends over 15 amino acids. Germline V CDR1 and CDR2: LNHNV, YYDKDF (reference sequence). V lost 0 bases, J lost 6 bases, and 14 bases lay in between. As DNA, the CDR3 is TGTGCCACCAGCAGAGATCTTAAGGGGGGCTCTGAAGCTTTCTTT. Its translation: CATSRDLKGGSEAFF.

The rearrangement links TRBV19 to TRBJ2-1; D not resolved. Germline CDR1 reads LNHDA; CDR2 reads SQIVND (reference sequence). With 7 bases removed from V and 8 bases from J, the gap between germline ends came to 21 bases. CDR3 length: 15 residues. CDR3 sequence reads: CASTTQLGSNYEQFF. CDR3 bases: TGTGCCAGTACCACGCAGCTCGGATCTAATTATGAGCAGTTCTTC.

The chain links TRBV25-1 to TRBJ2-6; D is unclear. Germline CDR1 is MGHDK and CDR2 is SYGVNS. This CDR3 has 15 residues. The V and J ends lost 1 base and 1 base respectively, with 5 bases between them. The CDR3 bases are TGTGCCAGCAGTGAATTTCATTCTGGGGCCAACGTCCTGACTTTC. It translates to CASSEFHSGANVLTF.

The V call is TRBV27, the J call TRBJ2-3; TRBD1 aligns across 11 bases. This CDR3 contains 16 residues. Germline V gives CDR1 MNHEY, CDR2 SMNVEV (reference sequence). J gave up 5 bases and V 8 bases, and 12 bases lay outside the gene matches. The CDR3 DNA follows: TGTGCCAGCGGCAACCTCGGACAGGGGGCTGGAGATACGCAGTATTTT. Translating it yields CASGNLGQGAGDTQYF.

The CDR3 here is CATLPQALAGANVLTF. For the CDR3, the DNA is TGTGCCACGCTCCCGCAGGCTCTAGCTGGGGCCAACGTCCTGACTTTC. This sequence joins TRBV2 and TRBJ2-6; D is unclear. Germline V CDR1 and CDR2: SNHLY, FYNNEI. Trimming cost V 10 bases and J 2 bases, with 18 bases left between them. The length of the CDR3 is 16 residues.

The genes are TRBV18 and TRBJ2-1; 9 nucleotides agree with TRBD2. With 6 bases clipped from V and 5 bases from J, the junction kept 8 bases outside the gene matches. CDR3 length: 15 amino acids. Germline V gene data show CDR1 as KGHSH and CDR2 as LQKENI. In DNA form, the CDR3 reads TGTGCCAGCTCTTCGGGACTAGCACCGCACAATGAGCAGTTCTTC. It encodes CASSSGLAPHNEQFF. Complete variable domain (other parts from reference TRBV18 and TRBJ2-1): NAGVMQNPRHLVRRRGQEARLRCSPMKGHSHVYWYRQLPEEGLKFMVYLQKENIIDESGMPKERFSAEFPKEGPSILRIQQVVRGDSAAYFCASSSGLAPHNEQFFGPGTRLTVL.

V gene TRBV5-6 combines with J gene TRBJ1-1; D may be TRBD1 (6 bases). This CDR3 comprises 16 residues. Germline loops: CDR1 SGHDT, CDR2 YYEEEE. The V gene lost 0 bases and the J gene lost 0 bases, with 12 bases spanning the gap. The CDR3 sequence: CASSLEAGDLNTEAFF. Here the CDR3 DNA reads TGTGCCAGCAGCTTGGAGGCAGGGGATTTGAACACTGAAGCTTTCTTT.

The chain has TRBV7-6 and TRBJ2-7, with D unclear. This CDR3 region has 13 residues. V lost 7 bases, J lost 0 bases, and 10 bases lay in between. Germline lookup yields CDR1 SGHVS and CDR2 FNYEAQ. In DNA form, the CDR3 reads TGTGCCAGCATGGTGTCCCGCTCCTACGAGCAGTACGTC. Amino acids: CASMVSRSYEQYV.

A single count supports this clone. This chain joins TRBV9 and TRBJ1-2, with D tentatively TRBD1 (6 bases). Germline V gene data show CDR1 as SGDLS and CDR2 as YYNGEE. V lost 6 bases and J lost 1, with 16 bases in between. The CDR3 is 15 residues long. CDR3 region: CASTQGQMNNYGYTF. CDR3 DNA sequence: TGTGCCAGCACCCAGGGGCAGATGAATAACTATGGCTACACCTTC.

V and J are TRBV5-7 and TRBJ2-1; tentatively, D is TRBD1 (6 bases). TRBV5-7 is sorted into the ORF group, with uncertain function. The CDR3 extends over 15 amino acids. V lost 1 base and J 4 bases, leaving 12 bases between the germline ends. This CDR3 is CASSLSQGTYNEQFF. CDR3 nucleotides: TGTGCCAGCAGCTTGTCCCAGGGGACATACAATGAGCAGTTCTTC.

This chain joins TRBV4-2 and TRBJ2-5; 7 bases align to TRBD2. The CDR3 covers 13 residues. Per the germline V gene, CDR1 is LGHNA and CDR2 is YNFKEQ. With V trimmed by 5 bases and J by 5 bases, 5 bases remained unmatched. CDR3 nucleotides: TGTGCCAGCAGCGGGGGGGGAGTGGAGACCCAGTACTTC. It is translated as CASSGGGVETQYF.

V usage is TRBV30 and J usage is TRBJ2-1; D is perhaps TRBD2 (5 bases). Germline CDR1 is GTSNPN and CDR2 is SVGIG (reference sequence). V was shortened by 0 bases and J by 6 bases, with 9 bases between the two germline ends. This CDR3 contains 13 residues. CDR3 amino acids: CAWSVEGRNEQFF. DNA of the CDR3: TGTGCCTGGAGTGTCGAGGGTCGCAATGAGCAGTTCTTC.

The V and J genes are TRBV6-5 and TRBJ1-6, with D perhaps matching TRBD1 (6 bases). V was shortened by 6 bases and J by 8 bases, with 11 bases between the two germline ends. The germline V gene encodes CDR1 MNHEY and CDR2 SVGAGI. The CDR3 is made up of 13 amino acids. CDR3 sequence reads: CASRQGTDSPLHF. The DNA for the CDR3 is TGTGCCAGCAGACAGGGTACGGATTCACCCCTCCACTTT.

The chain couples TRBV7-8 to TRBJ1-1, with a tentative D call TRBD1 (6 bases). V was pared by 5 bases and J by 5 bases, with 12 bases between. Germline V gives CDR1 SGHVS, CDR2 FQNEAQ. This CDR3 is built from 13 residues. For the CDR3, the DNA is TGTGCCAGCAGCCTCGGACAGAAAACTGAAGCTTTCTTT. Amino acid sequence: CASSLGQKTEAFF.

This rearrangement joins TRBV19 to TRBJ1-2; D possibly corresponds to TRBD1 (6 bases). V gave up 10 bases and J gave up 7 bases, with 28 bases separating them. This CDR3 contains 16 residues. CDR1 and CDR2 (germline): LNHDA, SQIVND (reference sequence). CDR3 nucleotides: TGTGCCACTGCCGAGACTAGGGGCCAGAGGGGGAGTGGCTACACCTTC. Encoded protein: CATAETRGQRGSGYTF.

J is TRBJ1-1 and V is TRBV9; D call uncertain. The CDR3 length is 16 residues. V lost 1 base and J lost 1, with 14 bases in between. CDR1 and CDR2 (germline): SGDLS, YYNGEE. The CDR3 DNA sequence: TGTGCCAGCAGCGTAAGCACCGGGATCCCGAACACTGAAGCTTTCTTT. Translated: CASSVSTGIPNTEAFF.

V gene TRBV5-6 combines with J gene TRBJ2-4; 8 nucleotides align to TRBD1. The germline gives CDR1 SGHDT, CDR2 YYEEEE. V dropped 0 bases and J dropped 8; count of bases not matched to a gene: 10. The CDR3 covers 16 residues. The CDR3 loop is CASSLEVTGVGDIQYF. CDR3 nucleotides: TGTGCCAGCAGCTTGGAGGTGACAGGGGTGGGGGACATTCAGTACTTC.

The chain combines TRBV7-3 with TRBJ1-1; 7 bases fit TRBD1. From germline, CDR1 is SGHTA and CDR2 FQGTGA. CDR3 length equals 13 residues. V gave up 4 bases and J gave up 1 base; unmatched junction bases: 0. The CDR3 nucleotides are TGTGCCAGCAGCTGGACAGGGAACACTGAAGCTTTCTTT. Translated, it gives CASSWTGNTEAFF.

This chain uses TRBV2 with TRBJ2-4, with TRBD1 matching over 7 bases. Trimming took 5 bases from V and 6 from J; bases not matched to a gene: 10. Germline-derived CDR1 and CDR2 are SNHLY and FYNNEI. The CDR3 sequence is 15 residues long. CDR3 in DNA: TGTGCCAGCAGTCTCGAAGGGGGCTTGACAAACATTCAGTACTTC. Protein sequence: CASSLEGGLTNIQYF.

The DNA of the CDR3 is TGTGCCAGCAGCGGGACAGGGAACTCTGGAAACACCATATATTTT. Its protein product is CASSGTGNSGNTIYF. The chain employs TRBV9 and TRBJ1-3; 8 nucleotides align to TRBD1. The CDR3 loop spans 15 amino acids. CDR1 SGDLS and CDR2 YYNGEE come from the germline V gene. V trimming: 3 bases; J trimming: 0 bases; junction bases outside the gene matches: 2.

This clone was recorded only once. The gene calls are TRBV30 and TRBJ2-5, with no clear D. The V gene lost 1 base and the J gene lost 4 bases, with 4 bases spanning the gap. The germline CDR1 and CDR2 sequences are GTSNPN and SVGIG (reference sequence). This CDR3 has 11 amino acids. The CDR3 region is CAWSARETQYF. CDR3 DNA sequence: TGTGCCTGGAGTGCTAGAGAGACCCAGTACTTC.

The chain uses TRBV7-2 and TRBJ1-5; D remains unclear. V was cut by 8 bases and J by 2 bases, with 13 bases left in between. The CDR3 has 14 amino acids. Germline loops: CDR1 SGHTA, CDR2 FQGNSA. CDR3 coding DNA: TGTGCCAGCCAAATAACCGGCGGCAATCAGCCCCAGCATTTT. Translating it yields CASQITGGNQPQHF.

In this sample, this clone turned up once. The rearrangement joins TRBV5-4 to TRBJ1-2; tentative D call: TRBD1 (5 bases). The germline V gene has CDR1 SGHNT and CDR2 YYREEE (reference sequence). The length of the CDR3 is 13 residues. Trimming removed 6 bases at V and 8 bases at J, with 17 bases between. The CDR3 nucleotides are TGTGCCAGCACCCCCCTCCAGGGAGGGGGCTACACCTTC. Translated, it gives CASTPLQGGGYTF.

The chain recombines TRBV11-3 with TRBJ1-2; 7 nucleotides align to TRBD1. The CDR3 consists of 16 residues. V was pared by 0 bases and J by 4 bases, with 8 bases of the junction left unmatched. CDR1 and CDR2 (germline): SGHNT, YENEEA. CDR3 amino acids: CASSLDKGALAYGYTF. CDR3 nucleotides: TGTGCCAGCAGCTTAGATAAGGGGGCGCTCGCCTATGGCTACACCTTC. The whole variable domain, remainder taken from reference TRBV11-3 and TRBJ1-2, is EAGVVQSPRYKIIEKKQPVAFWCNPISGHNTLYWYLQNLGQGPELLIRYENEEAVDDSQLPKDRFSAERLKGVDSTLKIQPAELGDSAVYLCASSLDKGALAYGYTFGSGTRLTVV.

V is TRBV27 and J is TRBJ1-2; D gene ambiguous. V was pared by 3 bases and J by 6 bases, with 11 bases between. In germline, CDR1 is MNHEY, CDR2 SMNVEV (reference sequence). CDR3 length equals 13 residues. CDR3 sequence (DNA): TGTGCCAGCAGTTTGGTGGGCTCGAATGGCTACACCTTC. Its protein product is CASSLVGSNGYTF.

The chain employs TRBV5-1 and TRBJ2-3; D not certain. The CDR3 spans 15 residues. In germline, CDR1 is SGHRS, CDR2 YFSETQ. V dropped 3 bases and J dropped 0 bases, with 11 bases sitting between them. CDR3 sequence: CASSSVSGSTDTQYF. The CDR3 DNA is TGCGCCAGCAGCTCCGTCAGTGGGAGCACAGATACGCAGTATTTT.

The sample holds one count of this clone. This chain uses TRBV7-9 with TRBJ1-2, with D possibly TRBD1 on 6 matching bases. V lost 6 bases and J lost 6, with 17 bases in between. CDR3 length: 14 amino acids. Germline values: CDR1 SEHNR, CDR2 FQNEAQ (reference sequence). Here the CDR3 reads CASSSSGDWDGYTF. The DNA for the CDR3 is TGTGCCAGCAGTTCATCAGGGGACTGGGATGGCTACACCTTC.

The CDR3 loop reads CASSTGWGAGTNEKLFF. The DNA for the CDR3 is TGTGCCAGCAGTACAGGATGGGGGGCTGGAACTAATGAAAAACTGTTTTTT. The genes are TRBV27 and TRBJ1-4, with D possibly matching TRBD1 (6 bases). The V end was cut by 5 bases, the J end by 1 base, with 17 bases between. The germline V gene has CDR1 MNHEY and CDR2 SMNVEV (reference sequence). This CDR3 has 17 amino acids. Combining the CDR3 with reference TRBV27 and TRBJ1-4 gives the whole variable domain EAQVTQNPRYLITVTGKKLTVTCSQNMNHEYMSWYRQDPGLGLRQIYYSMNVEVTDKGDVPEGYKVSRKEKRNFPLILESPSPNQTSLYFCASSTGWGAGTNEKLFFGSGTQLSVL.